This is a list of T cell receptor beta chains from one sample in a study of shared clonotypes between healthy human individuals. The method was immunoSEQ multiplex PCR; TCRdb's version includes in-frame clones alone and lacks a portion of them. Here the sample spans some 2.3 million clones, approximately 93% being singletons. Sequenced sample: naive CD4+ T cells from PBMCs. The receptors come from a young man in good health. Some clones in this sample may be carry-over from other donors' samples. Each CDR3 is given with its conserved first and last residue. A D gene is named only where the DNA matches it firmly. Only part of the rows carry a size: once, few, many, or a class if the clone is expanded.

j_gene | v_gene | abundance | d_gene | CDR3nt | CDR3aa
TRBJ1-1 | TRBV28 | - | - | TGTGCCAGCAGTACCGGGGGGAATGTGGGGACTGAAGCTTTCTTT | CASSTGGNVGTEAFF
TRBJ1-2 | TRBV28 | - | TRBD1 | TGTGCCAGCAGTTTTCCGACAGGGCTGAACTATGGCTACACCTTC | CASSFPTGLNYGYTF
TRBJ1-2 | TRBV28 | - | TRBD1 | TGTGCCAGCAGTTTATTTCTCGGACAGGGTGTGTATGGGGGCTACACCTTC | CASSLFLGQGVYGGYTF
TRBJ1-2 | TRBV4-3 | - | - | TGCGCCAGCAGCCAAGTTCAGGGGCGCTATGGCTACACCTTC | CASSQVQGRYGYTF
TRBJ2-4 | TRBV2 | - | - | TGTGCCAGCTCCCCCCTAGCCAAAAACATTCAGTACTTC | CASSPLAKNIQYF
TRBJ2-1 | TRBV5-4 | - | TRBD2 | TGTGCCAGCAGCCCGGGGACTAGCGGGAGGACCCTCAATGAGCAGTTCTTC | CASSPGTSGRTLNEQFF
TRBJ2-5 | TRBV29-1 | - | TRBD2 | TGCAGCGTTGGGGCTAGCGGGACCGAAGAGACCCAGTACTTC | CSVGASGTEETQYF
TRBJ1-2 | TRBV28 | - | - | TGTGCCAGCAGTTTCGCCTCCCCTCGTCTATATGGCTACACCTTC | CASSFASPRLYGYTF
TRBJ2-7 | TRBV5-4 | - | TRBD2 | TGTGCCAGCAGCTTGCCGGGAGGGCGAATGAGCGAGCAGTACTTC | CASSLPGGRMSEQYF
TRBJ1-2 | TRBV4-3 | - | - | TGCGCCAGCAGCCTGTCGCTTCAGGGTCGATTGGCTGGCTACACCTTC | CASSLSLQGRLAGYTF
TRBJ2-7 | TRBV9 | - | - | TGTGCCAGCAGCGTAAACCCAGGGACCTACGAGCAGTACTTC | CASSVNPGTYEQYF
TRBJ2-2 | TRBV7-3 | - | - | TGTGCCAGCAGCTTTTCAGGAAACACCGGGGAGCTGTTTTTT | CASSFSGNTGELFF
TRBJ2-3 | TRBV4-1 | - | TRBD2 | TGCGCCAGCAGCCAACGGACTAGCGGGAGAGGCACAGATACGCAGTATTTT | CASSQRTSGRGTDTQYF
TRBJ2-3 | TRBV27 | - | TRBD1 | TGTGCCAGCACCATGAGGGGGCGTAGCACAGATACGCAGTATTTT | CASTMRGRSTDTQYF
TRBJ1-2 | TRBV25-1 | - | TRBD1 | TGTGCCAGCACCATGACAGGGACGGATGGCTACACCTTC | CASTMTGTDGYTF
TRBJ2-3 | TRBV6-1 | - | TRBD2 | TGTGCCAGCAGTCAAGGGGGTCTAGCGGGAGGGAGGGGGTATTTT | CASSQGGLAGGRGYF
TRBJ2-3 | TRBV6-5 | - | - | TGTGCCAGCCGTTCGCCCCCGTGGGGGTCCACAGATACGCAGTATTTT | CASRSPPWGSTDTQYF
TRBJ1-2 | TRBV5-5 | - | - | TGTGCCAGCAGCTTGCTTAACACTGGGGACGGCTATGGCTACACCTTC | CASSLLNTGDGYGYTF
TRBJ2-7 | TRBV7-2 | - | TRBD2 | TGTGCCAGCAGCTTGGGGACTAGCGGGAGACAGCAGTACTTC | CASSLGTSGRQQYF
TRBJ2-1 | TRBV18 | - | - | TGTGCCAGCTCACAGTCTAGCTCCTACAATGAGCAGTTCTTC | CASSQSSSYNEQFF
TRBJ1-5 | TRBV6-1 | - | - | TGTGCCAGCAGCCCGACGGGGGAGGGTCAGCCCCAGCATTTT | CASSPTGEGQPQHF
TRBJ1-1 | TRBV11-2 | - | TRBD1 | TGTGCCAGCAGCTTATTATTTGGGACAGGGGAAACTGAAGCTTTCTTT | CASSLLFGTGETEAFF
TRBJ2-7 | TRBV12-5 | - | - | TGTGCTAGCCCCCTTCACGAGCAGTACTTC | CASPLHEQYF
TRBJ1-1 | TRBV28 | - | - | TGTGCCAGCACCCGACCCCAGGGGAATACTGAAGCTTTCTTT | CASTRPQGNTEAFF
TRBJ2-3 | TRBV4-1 | - | - | TGCGCCAGCAGCCAAGGGGATAGGGAGGGCACAGATACGCAGTATTTT | CASSQGDREGTDTQYF
TRBJ2-3 | TRBV28 | - | - | TGTGCCAGCAGTTTCACCGCAGATACGCAGTATTTT | CASSFTADTQYF
TRBJ2-7 | TRBV5-1 | - | - | TGCGCCAGCAGCTTAGGGGCGAACCCAGGCGAGCAGTACTTC | CASSLGANPGEQYF
TRBJ1-2 | TRBV15 | - | - | TGTGCCACCAGCAGAGATGGGGGGGCGCCGAACTATGGCTACACCTTC | CATSRDGGAPNYGYTF
TRBJ2-2 | TRBV7-9 | once | - | TGTGCCAGCAGCTTATATCAGCACACCGGGGAGCTGTTTTTT | CASSLYQHTGELFF
TRBJ2-7 | TRBV7-9 | - | TRBD1 | TGTGCCAGCAGCCCCGTCGGGACAGGCGCATACGAGCAGTACTTC | CASSPVGTGAYEQYF